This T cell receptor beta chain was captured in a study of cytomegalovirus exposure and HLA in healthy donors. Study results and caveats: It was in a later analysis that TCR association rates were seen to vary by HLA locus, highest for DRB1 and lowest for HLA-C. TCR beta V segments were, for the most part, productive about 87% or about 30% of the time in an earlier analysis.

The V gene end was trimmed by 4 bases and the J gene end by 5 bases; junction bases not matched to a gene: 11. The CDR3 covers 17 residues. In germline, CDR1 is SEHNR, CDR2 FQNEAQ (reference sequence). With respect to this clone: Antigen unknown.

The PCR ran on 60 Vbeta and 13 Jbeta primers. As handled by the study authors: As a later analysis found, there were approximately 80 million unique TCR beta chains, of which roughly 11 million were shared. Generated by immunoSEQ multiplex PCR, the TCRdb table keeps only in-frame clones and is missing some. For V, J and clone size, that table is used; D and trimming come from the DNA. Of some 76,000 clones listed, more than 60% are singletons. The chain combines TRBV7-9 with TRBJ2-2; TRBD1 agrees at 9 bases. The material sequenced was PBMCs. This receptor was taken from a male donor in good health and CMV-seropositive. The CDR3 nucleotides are TGTGCCAGCAGCTCATACGCCGGGACAGGGAAGACCGGGGAGCTGTTTTTT. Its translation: CASSSYAGTGKTGELFF.